This T cell receptor (beta chain) was sequenced for a study of OX40 agonist ivuxolimab in advanced cancers. Study context: Hepatocellular carcinoma, melanoma, renal cell or head and neck cancer affected the dose-escalation patients.

CDR3 size: 13 residues. The germline V gene has CDR1 SNHLY and CDR2 FYNNEI. V was pared by 2 bases and J by 5 bases, with 2 bases of the junction left unmatched. Produced via immunoSEQ multiplex PCR; TCRdb's table is partial and in-frame only. The top ten clones hold about 4.3% of a sample with over 30,000 clones, roughly 90% of them seen once. This chain connects TRBV2 to TRBJ2-5; TRBD2 matches 7 bases. The input for sequencing was CD4+ or CD8+ T cells sorted from blood, taken in a trial of the OX40 agonist ivuxolimab. The clonotype originates from an adult with an advanced solid tumor such as melanoma, head and neck, liver or kidney cancer. The CDR3 loop reads CASSERGSETQYF. The CDR3 region has the DNA TGTGCCAGCAGTGAACGCGGGAGTGAGACCCAGTACTTC. Using reference TRBV2 and TRBJ2-5 for the parts outside the CDR3, the full variable domain is EPEVTQTPSHQVTQMGQEVILRCVPISNHLYFYWYRQILGQKVEFLVSFYNNEISEKSEIFDDQFSVERPDGSNFTLKIRSTKLEDSAMYFCASSERGSETQYFGPGTRLLVL.